Below, one T cell receptor (beta chain) is given with its context. This entry belongs to a study of shared clonotypes between healthy human individuals. The ends were cut back, 4 bases at V and 1 base at J, with 11 bases in the middle. CDR1 is SNHLY, CDR2 FYNNEI, per germline. This CDR3 has 15 amino acids. Naive CD8 cells comprised CD45RO-negative, CCR7-positively selected cells, excluding terminally differentiated effector memory CD45RA+ cells. The data were produced by immunoSEQ multiplex PCR, yet TCRdb's version contains in-frame clones alone and is incomplete. The sample includes hundreds of thousands of clones, 90% to 98% of them seen just once.

The source is a man younger than 45 in good health. Sequencing input: naive CD8+ T cells sorted from blood. The chain uses TRBV2 and TRBJ1-5; D gene unclear. The CDR3 DNA follows: TGTGCCAGCAGTGTTTCGGCGGCCAGCAATCAGCCCCAGCATTTT. Translation: CASSVSAASNQPQHF.